A selection of T cell receptor beta chains follows, all from one sample in a study of neoadjuvant nivolumab and ipilimumab in lung cancer. Generated by immunoSEQ multiplex PCR, the TCRdb table keeps only in-frame clones and is missing some. The table has 15,000 to 20,000 clones, 85% to 90% seen once; the top ten hold over 2%. Sequences were derived from peripheral blood, sampled before neoadjuvant nivolumab, alone or with ipilimumab. The origin of the receptors is an adult with non-small cell lung cancer. CDR3s leave out the opening cysteine and the closing phenylalanine or tryptophan. Fields, in order: J gene, D gene, clone size, V gene, CDR3 protein. The D gene is left open where the match is weak. Clone size is given for some rows only: seen once, a few or many times, or a class if the clone is expanded.

J: TRBJ2-7; D: -; size: -; V: TRBV5-1; CDR3: ASSLAIEQVGGTYEQY
J: TRBJ2-1; D: -; size: -; V: TRBV5-1; CDR3: ASRDRDKHHEQF
J: TRBJ2-7; D: -; size: -; V: TRBV7-9; CDR3: ASSQDYEQY
J: TRBJ2-1; D: TRBD2; size: -; V: TRBV5-5; CDR3: AGRSGISYNEQF
J: TRBJ1-2; D: -; size: -; V: TRBV6-5; CDR3: ASSTGGAYGYT
J: TRBJ2-7; D: TRBD2; size: few; V: TRBV9; CDR3: ASSVGEGPYEQY
J: TRBJ1-1; D: TRBD1; size: -; V: TRBV7-9; CDR3: ASSRGSGGNTEAF
J: TRBJ2-2; D: TRBD2; size: -; V: TRBV7-9; CDR3: ASSFHYGTSGRITGELF
J: TRBJ2-6; D: TRBD1; size: -; V: TRBV2; CDR3: ASSAGTESSGANVLT
J: TRBJ2-2; D: -; size: -; V: TRBV18; CDR3: ASSPQGDYTGELF
J: TRBJ1-1; D: -; size: -; V: TRBV30; CDR3: AWSVKSHTGKNTEAF
J: TRBJ2-7; D: TRBD1; size: -; V: TRBV5-1; CDR3: ASSLVQGAYEQY
J: TRBJ2-1; D: -; size: -; V: TRBV15; CDR3: ATSRDRAIPNEQF
J: TRBJ2-1; D: -; size: -; V: TRBV13; CDR3: ASSETLATYNEQF
J: TRBJ2-1; D: TRBD2; size: once; V: TRBV18; CDR3: ASSPGSSGENEQF
J: TRBJ2-3; D: -; size: -; V: TRBV7-2; CDR3: ASSLGINTQY
J: TRBJ1-1; D: -; size: -; V: TRBV5-6; CDR3: ASTTGGTGAF
J: TRBJ1-1; D: -; size: -; V: TRBV9; CDR3: ASSSRAFTEAF
J: TRBJ2-5; D: -; size: few; V: TRBV5-1; CDR3: ASGLVGSMETQY
J: TRBJ1-4; D: -; size: -; V: TRBV5-1; CDR3: ASHTGRGEEKLF
J: TRBJ2-1; D: -; size: once; V: TRBV5-1; CDR3: ASAREGNNEQF
J: TRBJ2-7; D: -; size: -; V: TRBV5-3; CDR3: ARSPEPGAASEQY
J: TRBJ1-1; D: -; size: few; V: TRBV9; CDR3: ASSPGAEPYTEAF
J: TRBJ2-7; D: -; size: -; V: TRBV5-1; CDR3: ASSKVGDHEQY
J: TRBJ2-2; D: -; size: -; V: TRBV7-9; CDR3: ASSLYTNTGELF
J: TRBJ1-5; D: -; size: -; V: TRBV30; CDR3: AWSVLGGFNQPQH
J: TRBJ2-1; D: -; size: -; V: TRBV6-5; CDR3: ASSSWVGNEQF
J: TRBJ1-2; D: -; size: few; V: TRBV28; CDR3: ASSLLSLGEMDGYT
J: TRBJ1-1; D: TRBD1; size: -; V: TRBV5-1; CDR3: ASSLEAGGVNTEAF
J: TRBJ2-3; D: -; size: -; V: TRBV11-2; CDR3: ASSLGNTQY
J: TRBJ2-7; D: -; size: -; V: TRBV18; CDR3: ASSPSQGGEQY
J: TRBJ2-7; D: TRBD1; size: -; V: TRBV29-1; CDR3: SVGQGAGSGEQY
J: TRBJ2-7; D: TRBD2; size: -; V: TRBV5-1; CDR3: ASSQAGVGEQY
J: TRBJ1-1; D: TRBD1; size: -; V: TRBV6-6; CDR3: ASRGTGRAGNTEAF
J: TRBJ2-2; D: -; size: -; V: TRBV7-6; CDR3: ASSLGSGELF
J: TRBJ2-7; D: TRBD1; size: -; V: TRBV5-4; CDR3: ASSLGQGASYEQY
J: TRBJ2-5; D: -; size: -; V: TRBV6-5; CDR3: ASSYKWGRPGETQY
J: TRBJ1-1; D: -; size: few; V: TRBV20-1; CDR3: NIVSGTGAF
J: TRBJ1-4; D: -; size: -; V: TRBV18; CDR3: ASSPSPPATNEKLF